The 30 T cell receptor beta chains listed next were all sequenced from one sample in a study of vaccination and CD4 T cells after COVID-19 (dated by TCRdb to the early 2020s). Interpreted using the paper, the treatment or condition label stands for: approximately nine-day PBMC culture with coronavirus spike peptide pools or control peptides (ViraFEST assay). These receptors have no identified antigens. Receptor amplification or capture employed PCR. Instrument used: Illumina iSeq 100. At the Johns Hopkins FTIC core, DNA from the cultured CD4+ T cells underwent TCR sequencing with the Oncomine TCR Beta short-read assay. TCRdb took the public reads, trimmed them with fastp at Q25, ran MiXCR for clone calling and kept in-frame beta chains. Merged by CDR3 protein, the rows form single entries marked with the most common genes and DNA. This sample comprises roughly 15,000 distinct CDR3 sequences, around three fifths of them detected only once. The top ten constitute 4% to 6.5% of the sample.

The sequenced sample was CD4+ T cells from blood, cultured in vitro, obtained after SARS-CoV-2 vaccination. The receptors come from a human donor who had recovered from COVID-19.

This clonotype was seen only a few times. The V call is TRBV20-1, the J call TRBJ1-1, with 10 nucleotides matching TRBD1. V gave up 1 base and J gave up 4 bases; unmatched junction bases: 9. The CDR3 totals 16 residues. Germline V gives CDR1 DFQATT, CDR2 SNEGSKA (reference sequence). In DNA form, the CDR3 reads TGCAGTGCTAGAGGAAGAGGAGACAGGGGGCGCACTGAAGCTTTCTTT. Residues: CSARGRGDRGRTEAFF.

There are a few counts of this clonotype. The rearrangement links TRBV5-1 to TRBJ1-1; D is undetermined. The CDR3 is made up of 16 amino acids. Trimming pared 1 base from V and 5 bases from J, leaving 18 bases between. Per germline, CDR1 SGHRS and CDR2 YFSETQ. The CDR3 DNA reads TGCGCCAGCAGCTTGAGGTTGGCGGACCTGCTGACTGAAGCTTTCTTT. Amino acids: CASSLRLADLLTEAFF.

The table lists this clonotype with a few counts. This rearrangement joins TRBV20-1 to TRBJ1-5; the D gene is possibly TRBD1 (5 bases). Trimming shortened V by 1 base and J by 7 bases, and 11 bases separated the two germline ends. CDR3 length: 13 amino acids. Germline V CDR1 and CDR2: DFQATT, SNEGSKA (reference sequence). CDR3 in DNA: TGCAGTGCTAGAGGGAGGGACGGACAGCCCCAGCATTTT. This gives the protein CSARGRDGQPQHF.

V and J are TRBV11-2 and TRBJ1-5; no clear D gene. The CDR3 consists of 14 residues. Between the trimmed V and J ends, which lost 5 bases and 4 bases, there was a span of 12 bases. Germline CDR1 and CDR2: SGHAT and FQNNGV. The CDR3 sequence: CASSPLSGNQPQHF. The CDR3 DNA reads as TGTGCCAGCAGCCCCCTGAGTGGTAATCAGCCCCAGCATTTT.

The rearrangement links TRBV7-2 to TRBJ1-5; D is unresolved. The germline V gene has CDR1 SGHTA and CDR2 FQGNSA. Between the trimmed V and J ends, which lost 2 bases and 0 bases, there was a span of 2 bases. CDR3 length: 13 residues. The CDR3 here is CASSLFSNQPQHF. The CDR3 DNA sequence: TGTGCCAGCAGCTTATTTAGCAATCAGCCCCAGCATTTT.

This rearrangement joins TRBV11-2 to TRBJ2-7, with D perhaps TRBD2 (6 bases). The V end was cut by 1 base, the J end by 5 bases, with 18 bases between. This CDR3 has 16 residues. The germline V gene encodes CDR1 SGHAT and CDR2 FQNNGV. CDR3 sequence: CASSLGTIRWGDEQYF. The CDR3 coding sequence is TGTGCCAGCAGCTTAGGCACTATACGTTGGGGGGACGAGCAGTACTTC.

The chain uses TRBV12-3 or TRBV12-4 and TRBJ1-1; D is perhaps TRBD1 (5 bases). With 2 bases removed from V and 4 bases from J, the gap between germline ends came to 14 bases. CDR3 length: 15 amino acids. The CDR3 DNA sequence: TGTGCCAGCAGTTTACAGGGCCAGGTCGGCACTGAAGCTTTCTTT. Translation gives CASSLQGQVGTEAFF.

DNA of the CDR3: TGTGCCTCACTAGGGGACATCGGAGATGGCTACACCTTC. Protein: CASLGDIGDGYTF. The V gene is TRBV30, the J gene TRBJ1-2; D is possibly TRBD1 (6 bases). Germline CDR1 and CDR2: GTSNPN and SVGIG (reference sequence). V was trimmed by 7 bases and J by 6 bases, leaving 18 bases between them. The CDR3 extends over 13 amino acids.

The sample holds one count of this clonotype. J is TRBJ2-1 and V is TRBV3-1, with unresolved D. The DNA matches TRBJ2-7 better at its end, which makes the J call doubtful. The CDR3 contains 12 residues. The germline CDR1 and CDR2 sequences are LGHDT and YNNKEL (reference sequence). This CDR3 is CASSFGSGEQYF. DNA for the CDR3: TGTGCCAGCAGCTTCGGGTCGGGCGAGCAGTACTTC.

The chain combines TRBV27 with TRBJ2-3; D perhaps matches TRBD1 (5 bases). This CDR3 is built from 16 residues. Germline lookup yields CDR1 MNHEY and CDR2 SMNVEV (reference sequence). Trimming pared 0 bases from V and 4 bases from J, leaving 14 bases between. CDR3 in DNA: TGTGCCAGCAGTTTATCGTCAGGGTTAGGGCCAGATACGCAGTATTTT. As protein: CASSLSSGLGPDTQYF.

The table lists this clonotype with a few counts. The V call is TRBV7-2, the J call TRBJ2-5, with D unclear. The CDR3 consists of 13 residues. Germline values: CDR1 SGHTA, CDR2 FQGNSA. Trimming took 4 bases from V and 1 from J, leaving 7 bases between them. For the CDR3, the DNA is TGTGCCAGCAGCTCCGAACTCCAAGAGACCCAGTACTTC. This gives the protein CASSSELQETQYF. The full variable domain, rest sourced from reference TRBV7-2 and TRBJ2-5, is GAGVSQSPSNKVTEKGKDVELRCDPISGHTALYWYRQSLGQGLEFLIYFQGNSAPDKSGLPSDRFSAERTGGSVSTLTIQRTQQEDSAVYLCASSSELQETQYFGPGTRLLVL.

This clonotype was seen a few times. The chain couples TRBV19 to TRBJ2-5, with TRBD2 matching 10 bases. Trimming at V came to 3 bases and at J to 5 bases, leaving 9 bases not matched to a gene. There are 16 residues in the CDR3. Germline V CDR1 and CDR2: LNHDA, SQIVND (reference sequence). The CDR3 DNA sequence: TGTGCCAGTAGTATGGCGGCTAGCGGGAGTTGGGAGACCCAGTACTTC. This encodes CASSMAASGSWETQYF.

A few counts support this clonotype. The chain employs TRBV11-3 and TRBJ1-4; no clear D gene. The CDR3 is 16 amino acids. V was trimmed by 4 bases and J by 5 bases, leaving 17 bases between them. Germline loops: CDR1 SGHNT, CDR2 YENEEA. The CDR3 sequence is CASSSYDKSYNEKLFF. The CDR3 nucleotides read TGTGCCAGCAGCTCCTACGACAAGAGCTACAATGAAAAACTGTTTTTT.

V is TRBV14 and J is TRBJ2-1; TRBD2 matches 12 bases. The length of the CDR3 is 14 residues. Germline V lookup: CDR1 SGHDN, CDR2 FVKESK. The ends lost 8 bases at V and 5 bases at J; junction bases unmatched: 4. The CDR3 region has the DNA TGTGCCAGCCGATCTAGCGGGAGGGACAATGAGCAGTTCTTC. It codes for CASRSSGRDNEQFF.

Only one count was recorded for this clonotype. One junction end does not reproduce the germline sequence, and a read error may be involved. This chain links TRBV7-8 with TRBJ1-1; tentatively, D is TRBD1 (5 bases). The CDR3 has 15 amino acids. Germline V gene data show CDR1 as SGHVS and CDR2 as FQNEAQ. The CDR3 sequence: CTSSPFREEVTEAFF. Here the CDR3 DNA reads TGTACCAGCAGCCCGTTCAGGGAGGAGGTCACTGAAGCTTTCTTT.

CDR3 amino acids: CASSYGQDNEQFF. The CDR3 DNA follows: TGTGCCAGCAGTTACGGGCAGGATAATGAGCAGTTCTTC. V and J are TRBV6-5 and TRBJ2-1; D remains ambiguous. Germline V gene sequence: CDR1 MNHEY, CDR2 SVGAGI. This CDR3 spans 13 amino acids. Trimming stripped 2 bases from V and 7 bases from J, with 9 bases between.

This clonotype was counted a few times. Here the CDR3 DNA reads TGTGCCAGCAGCCCGAGGGGGGATCAGCCCCAGCATTTT. This encodes CASSPRGDQPQHF. This chain connects TRBV6-1 to TRBJ1-5; a weak D match, TRBD1 (6 bases). Germline CDR1 reads MNHNS; CDR2 reads SASEGT. The CDR3 runs 13 residues. Between the trimmed V and J ends, which lost 6 bases and 5 bases, there was a span of 11 bases.

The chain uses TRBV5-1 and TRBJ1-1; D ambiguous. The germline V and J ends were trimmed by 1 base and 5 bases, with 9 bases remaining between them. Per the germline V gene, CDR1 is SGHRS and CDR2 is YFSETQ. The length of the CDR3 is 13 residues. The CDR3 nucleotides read TGCGCCAGCAGCTTGAGGTCCGGGACTGAAGCTTTCTTT. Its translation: CASSLRSGTEAFF.

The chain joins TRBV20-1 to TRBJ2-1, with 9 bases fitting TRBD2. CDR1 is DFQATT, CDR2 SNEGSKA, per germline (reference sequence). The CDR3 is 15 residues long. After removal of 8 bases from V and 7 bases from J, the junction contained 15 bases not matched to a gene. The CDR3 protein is CSLKVAGGPWNEQFF. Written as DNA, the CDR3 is TGCAGTCTCAAGGTGGCGGGGGGGCCGTGGAATGAGCAGTTCTTC.

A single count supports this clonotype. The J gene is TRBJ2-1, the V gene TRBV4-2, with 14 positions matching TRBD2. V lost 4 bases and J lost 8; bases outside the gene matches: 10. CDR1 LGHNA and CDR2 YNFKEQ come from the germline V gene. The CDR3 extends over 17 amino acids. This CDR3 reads CASSPRTSGRSFDEQFF. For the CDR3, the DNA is TGTGCCAGCAGCCCACGGACTAGCGGGAGGTCGTTCGATGAGCAGTTCTTC.

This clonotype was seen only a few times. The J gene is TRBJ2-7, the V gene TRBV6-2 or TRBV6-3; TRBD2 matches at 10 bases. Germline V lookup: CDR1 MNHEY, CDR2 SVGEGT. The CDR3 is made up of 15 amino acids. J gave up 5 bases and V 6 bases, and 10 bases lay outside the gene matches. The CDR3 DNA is TGTGCCAGCAGAGCTAGCGGGGGCGACTTCCACGAGCAGTACTTC. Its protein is CASRASGGDFHEQYF.

CDR3 DNA sequence: TGCGCCAGCAGCTCAGGACAGGGTTGGAGCATTCAGTACTTC. This gives the protein CASSSGQGWSIQYF. The chain carries TRBV5-1 and TRBJ2-4; TRBD1 agrees at 8 bases. Germline CDR1 is SGHRS and CDR2 is YFSETQ. The trim removed 3 bases at V and 9 bases at J, leaving 8 bases unmatched. CDR3 length: 14 amino acids.

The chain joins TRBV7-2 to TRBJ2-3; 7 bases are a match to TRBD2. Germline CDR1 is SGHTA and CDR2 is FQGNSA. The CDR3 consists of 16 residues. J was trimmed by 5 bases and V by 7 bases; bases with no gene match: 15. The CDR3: CASTATSTRRGDTQYF. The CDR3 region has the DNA TGTGCCAGCACCGCGACTAGCACAAGAAGAGGAGATACGCAGTATTTT.

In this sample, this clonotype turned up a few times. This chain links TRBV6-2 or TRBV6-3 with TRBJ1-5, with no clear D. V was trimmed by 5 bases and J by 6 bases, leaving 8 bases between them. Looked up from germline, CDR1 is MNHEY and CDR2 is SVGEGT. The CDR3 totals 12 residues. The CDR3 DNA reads TGTGCCAGCAGTCGAGACGGTCAGCCCCAGCATTTT. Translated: CASSRDGQPQHF.

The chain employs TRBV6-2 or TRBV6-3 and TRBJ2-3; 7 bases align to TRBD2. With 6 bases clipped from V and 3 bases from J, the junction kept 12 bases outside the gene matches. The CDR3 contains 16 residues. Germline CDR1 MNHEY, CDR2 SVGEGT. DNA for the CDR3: TGTGCCAGCAGGACGCGAGCGGGATACGGAACAGATACGCAGTATTTT. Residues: CASRTRAGYGTDTQYF.

The CDR3: CASSIAGGTNEQFF. The CDR3 DNA follows: TGTGCCAGCAGCATAGCGGGAGGTACGAATGAGCAGTTCTTC. The V gene is TRBV28, the J gene TRBJ2-1; 10 bases agree with TRBD2. This CDR3 is built from 14 residues. Germline V gene lookup returns CDR1 MDHEN and CDR2 SYDVKM. Trimming cost V 6 bases and J 7 bases; bases outside gene matches: 6.

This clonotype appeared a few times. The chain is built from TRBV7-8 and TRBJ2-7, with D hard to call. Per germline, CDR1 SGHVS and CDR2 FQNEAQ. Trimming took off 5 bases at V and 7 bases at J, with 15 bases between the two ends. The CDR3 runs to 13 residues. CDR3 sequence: CASSPPVRREQYF. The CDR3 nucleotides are TGTGCCAGCAGCCCCCCGGTAAGGCGGGAGCAGTACTTC. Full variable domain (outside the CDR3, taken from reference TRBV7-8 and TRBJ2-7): GAGVSQSPRYKVAKRGQDVALRCDPISGHVSLFWYQQALGQGPEFLTYFQNEAQLDKSGLPSDRFFAERPEGSVSTLKIQRTQQEDSAVYLCASSPPVRREQYFGPGTRLTVT.

The CDR3 loop reads CASSLSPREREAYEQYF. The CDR3 DNA reads as TGCGCCAGCAGCTTGTCTCCAAGAGAGCGGGAGGCCTACGAGCAGTACTTC. V usage is TRBV5-1 and J usage is TRBJ2-7, with 9 bases matching TRBD2. CDR1 is SGHRS, CDR2 YFSETQ, per germline. Trimming took 1 base from V and 2 from J; bases not matched to a gene: 10. The CDR3 is 17 amino acids.

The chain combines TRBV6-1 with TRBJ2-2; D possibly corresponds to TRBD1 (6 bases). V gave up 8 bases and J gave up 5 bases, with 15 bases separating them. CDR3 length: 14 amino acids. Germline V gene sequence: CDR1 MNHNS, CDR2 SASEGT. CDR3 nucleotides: TGTGCCAGCGGGGGCAGGGTATATACCGGGGAGCTGTTTTTT. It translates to CASGGRVYTGELFF.

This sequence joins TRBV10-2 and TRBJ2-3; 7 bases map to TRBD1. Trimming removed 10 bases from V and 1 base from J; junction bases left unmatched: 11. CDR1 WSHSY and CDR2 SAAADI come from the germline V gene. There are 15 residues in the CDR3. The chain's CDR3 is CATRKGGSGTDTQYF. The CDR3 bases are TGCGCCACCCGAAAAGGGGGCTCTGGCACAGATACGCAGTATTTT.